The 22 T cell receptor beta chains reported below all come from one sample, sequenced in a study of T cells in Graves' hyperthyroidism and ophthalmopathy (dated by TCRdb to about 2019). The library was produced with multiplex PCR. This sample was sequenced with an Illumina HiSeq 2000. The TCR beta CDR3 regions were amplified from the RNA transcripts. The TCR CDR3 was subjected to a first round of RT-PCR using the HTBI primer set and the Qiagen OneStep RT-PCR kit. TCRdb trimmed the raw reads at Q25, called clones with MiXCR and kept productive beta chains. Entries that share a CDR3 protein sequence are merged under the most common genes and DNA. In this sample the table shows hundreds of thousands of distinct CDR3 sequences, around 15% of which occur a single time. The biggest ten clones account for 25% to 30% of the sample. The sequenced sample was blood. The receptors derive from a man aged 45-65 years with Graves' ophthalmopathy.

This clonotype was counted many times. The CDR3: CASRERLAGAYNEQFF. The CDR3 nucleotides are TGTGCCAGCAGGGAGAGACTAGCGGGAGCCTACAATGAGCAGTTCTTC. The rearrangement links TRBV2 to TRBJ2-1; 12 bases map to TRBD2. CDR1 and CDR2 from the germline V gene are SNHLY and FYNNEI. The ends lost 6 bases at V and 2 bases at J; junction bases unmatched: 5. The CDR3 has 16 residues.

The V gene is TRBV2, the J gene TRBJ2-3, with TRBD2 matching over 7 bases. This CDR3 is 15 amino acids long. Trimming at V came to 10 bases and at J to 2 bases, leaving 12 bases not matched to a gene. CDR1 and CDR2 (germline): SNHLY, FYNNEI. The CDR3 spells CANQRGSYDTDTQYF. The CDR3 DNA follows: TGTGCCAACCAGCGGGGCTCCTATGACACAGATACGCAGTATTTT.

This clonotype was observed many times. J is TRBJ2-1 and V is TRBV6-1; D remains ambiguous. V was trimmed by 5 bases and J by 9 bases, leaving 8 bases between them. The CDR3 runs 11 residues. Per the germline V gene, CDR1 is MNHNS and CDR2 is SASEGT. The CDR3 spells CASSLAFEQFF. In DNA, the CDR3 is TGTGCCAGCAGTTTGGCGTTTGAGCAGTTCTTC.

The table lists this clonotype with many counts. This chain links TRBV20-1 with TRBJ2-7; 8 nucleotides line up with TRBD1. From germline, CDR1 is DFQATT and CDR2 SNEGSKA (reference sequence). V shed 5 bases and J 5 bases; nucleotides not matched to a gene: 14. The CDR3 consists of 15 residues. This CDR3 is CSAVIQGASRNEQYF. CDR3 sequence (DNA): TGCAGTGCTGTTATTCAGGGGGCTTCTCGTAACGAGCAGTACTTC.

This clonotype was seen a few times. The V call is TRBV24-1, the J call TRBJ1-2, with TRBD1 matching 8 bases. J was trimmed by 1 base and V by 3 bases; bases with no gene match: 3. The CDR3 runs to 15 residues. The germline V gene has CDR1 KGHDR and CDR2 SFDVKD. In DNA form, the CDR3 reads TGTGCCACCAGTGATATGGGACAGGATAACTATGGCTACACCTTC. Translating gives CATSDMGQDNYGYTF.

This clonotype occurred a few times. This may come from a read error, since a much larger clone is one base off. It is likely a read error, because the conserved phenylalanine at the end of the CDR3 is missing. This chain uses TRBV28 with TRBJ1-2; 8 bases are shared with TRBD1. J gave up 6 bases and V 5 bases, and 17 bases lay outside the gene matches. This CDR3 contains 17 residues. Germline V gives CDR1 MDHEN, CDR2 SYDVKM. CDR3 protein: CASSTNAFDRGGDGYTL. The CDR3 DNA reads as TGTGCCAGCAGTACCAACGCGTTCGACAGGGGCGGAGATGGCTACACCCTC.

This clonotype was seen many times. The V gene is TRBV2, the J gene TRBJ1-5, with D hard to call. V gave up 7 bases and J gave up 0 bases, with 10 bases separating them. The CDR3 contains 14 residues. The germline V gene has CDR1 SNHLY and CDR2 FYNNEI. The CDR3 loop reads CASTPAISNQPQHF. The CDR3 bases are TGTGCCAGCACTCCGGCCATTAGCAATCAGCCCCAGCATTTT.

This clonotype was observed many times. The rearrangement joins TRBV7-9 to TRBJ1-1, with 7 bases lining up with TRBD1. The CDR3 is 14 amino acids. Germline loops: CDR1 SEHNR, CDR2 FQNEAQ (reference sequence). Trimming removed 7 bases from V and 8 bases from J; junction bases left unmatched: 13. Here the CDR3 DNA reads TGTGCCAGCACCGAGCAGGGGGAGTCTATAGAAGCTTTCTTT. It specifies CASTEQGESIEAFF.

Ten or more counts support this clonotype. The chain links TRBV7-9 to TRBJ1-1; D is unresolved. Trimming stripped 1 base from V and 3 bases from J, with 12 bases between. Per germline, CDR1 SEHNR and CDR2 FQNEAQ (reference sequence). The CDR3 is 15 amino acids. The CDR3 is CASSLGGGWDTEAFF. The CDR3 nucleotides read TGTGCCAGCAGCTTAGGCGGCGGGTGGGACACTGAAGCTTTCTTT.

This clonotype appeared many times. The CDR3 sequence: CASSPTGRPNPNYGYTF. For the CDR3, the DNA is TGTGCCAGCTCACCAACCGGGAGACCCAACCCTAACTATGGCTACACCTTC. The V gene is TRBV18, the J gene TRBJ1-2; no definite D call. Deletions cut 2 bases from V and 0 bases from J, with 16 bases between. Germline V gives CDR1 KGHSH, CDR2 LQKENI. The CDR3 sequence is 17 residues long.

This clonotype was detected many times. The J gene is TRBJ2-1, the V gene TRBV12-3 or TRBV12-4; 7 bases are shared with TRBD2. The CDR3 contains 14 residues. J was trimmed by 5 bases and V by 5 bases; bases with no gene match: 6. This chain's CDR3 is CASSRLAGNNEQFF. DNA of the CDR3: TGTGCCAGCAGTCGATTAGCGGGCAACAATGAGCAGTTCTTC.

This clonotype was detected ten times or more. The chain links TRBV12-3 or TRBV12-4 to TRBJ2-1, with 7 positions matching TRBD1. The CDR3 sequence is 13 residues long. J lost 12 bases, V lost 4 bases, and 9 bases had no gene match. The CDR3 DNA sequence: TGTGCCAGCAGTTCGGGACAGCGAGTTGGGCAGTTCTTC. It is translated as CASSSGQRVGQFF.

A note on this clonotype: As the CDR3 is not closed by the conserved phenylalanine or tryptophan, this likely results from a read error. The DNA of the CDR3 is TGTGCCAGCTCACCTCAGGGTCAGCCCCAGCATTCT. Translating gives CASSPQGQPQHS. The rearrangement joins TRBV18 to TRBJ1-5, with D possibly being TRBD1 (5 bases). The germline V gene encodes CDR1 KGHSH and CDR2 LQKENI. There are 12 residues in the CDR3. The V and J ends lost 3 bases and 6 bases respectively, with 6 bases between them.

This clonotype was seen more than once but under ten times. The J gene is TRBJ2-5, the V gene TRBV10-3, with 11 positions matching TRBD2. This CDR3 comprises 15 residues. V lost 11 bases and J lost 5; bases outside the gene matches: 13. Germline V gene sequence: CDR1 ENHRY, CDR2 SYGVKD. The CDR3 protein is CASTGTSGGKETQYF. For the CDR3, the DNA is TGTGCCTCAACCGGGACTAGCGGAGGGAAGGAGACCCAGTACTTC.

In this sample, this clonotype turned up many times. A much larger clone lies a single base off, so this may be a read error. The J gene is TRBJ1-1, the V gene TRBV28; TRBD1 matches at 7 bases. The germline V gene encodes CDR1 MDHEN and CDR2 SYDVKM. This CDR3 comprises 14 residues. J was trimmed by 0 bases and V by 6 bases; bases with no gene match: 4. The CDR3 DNA follows: TGTGCCAGCAGCTTAACAGGGGTGAACACTGAAGCTTTCTTT. Translation: CASSLTGVNTEAFF.

This clonotype appeared a few times. As DNA, the CDR3 is TGTGCCAGCAGTTTAAGGCCCCGAAGAAGTTCGGCAGATACGCAGTATTTT. Protein product: CASSLRPRRSSADTQYF. The rearrangement joins TRBV27 to TRBJ2-3; D gene uncertain. CDR3 length equals 17 residues. Germline values: CDR1 MNHEY, CDR2 SMNVEV (reference sequence). V was clipped by 2 bases and J by 4 bases, with 19 bases between them.

The V gene is TRBV3-1, the J gene TRBJ2-1, with D tentatively TRBD2 (5 bases). CDR3 length: 11 residues. Germline V gives CDR1 LGHDT, CDR2 YNNKEL (reference sequence). Trimming removed 6 bases from V and 8 bases from J, with 8 bases in between. CDR3 protein: CASSSVYEQFF. The CDR3 nucleotides read TGTGCCAGCAGTAGCGTCTATGAGCAGTTCTTC.

In its sample, this clonotype was seen once. V and J are TRBV4-1 and TRBJ2-3; 8 bases fit TRBD1. Germline V gene sequence: CDR1 MGHRA, CDR2 YSYEKL. V lost 3 bases and J lost 0; bases outside the gene matches: 5. The length of the CDR3 is 16 residues. This CDR3 reads CASSQDRDSSTDTQYF. DNA of the CDR3: TGCGCCAGCAGCCAGGACAGGGACAGCAGCACAGATACGCAGTATTTT.

This clonotype was counted many times. The chain has TRBV3-1 and TRBJ2-7, with 11 positions matching TRBD1. This CDR3 region has 13 residues. Per germline, CDR1 LGHDT and CDR2 YNNKEL (reference sequence). Losses at the gene ends were 5 bases for V and 6 bases for J; bases not matched to a gene: 3. This CDR3 reads CASSYGQGAEQYF. The CDR3, as DNA: TGTGCCAGCAGCTATGGACAGGGGGCCGAGCAGTACTTC.

There are many counts of this clonotype. The chain has TRBV5-1 and TRBJ2-1; 7 nucleotides align to TRBD1. CDR1 SGHRS and CDR2 YFSETQ come from the germline V gene. There are 15 residues in the CDR3. With V trimmed by 7 bases and J by 0 bases, 7 bases remained unmatched. The CDR3 protein is CASSRGKSSYNEQFF. The CDR3 coding sequence is TGCGCCAGCTCCAGGGGGAAGAGCTCCTACAATGAGCAGTTCTTC.

The chain employs TRBV29-1 and TRBJ2-7; TRBD1 aligns across 8 bases. Germline V CDR1 and CDR2: SQVTM, ANQGSEA. This CDR3 has 13 amino acids. Trimming cost V 7 bases and J 6 bases; bases outside gene matches: 11. CDR3 nucleotides: TGCAGCGCAACAGGGGGGTGGGCGGGCGAGCAGTACTTC. It specifies CSATGGWAGEQYF.

At least ten counts were recorded for this clonotype. V and J are TRBV5-1 and TRBJ1-1; unclear D gene. Germline assignment: CDR1 SGHRS and CDR2 YFSETQ. The CDR3 spans 14 residues. V lost 4 bases to trimming and J lost 1 base, with 11 bases between them. The chain's CDR3 is CASSPRTENTEAFF. The CDR3 DNA reads as TGCGCCAGCAGCCCAAGGACCGAGAACACTGAAGCTTTCTTT. The complete variable domain, with remaining parts taken from reference TRBV5-1 and TRBJ1-1, reads KAGVTQTPRYLIKTRGQQVTLSCSPISGHRSVSWYQQTPGQGLQFLFEYFSETQRNKGNFPGRFSGRQFSNSRSEMNVSTLELGDSALYLCASSPRTENTEAFFGQGTRLTVV.